This passage covers 19 T cell receptor beta chains from one sample sequenced in a study of spatial heterogeneity in lung cancer. The sample's time point: sample taken at primary tumor resection. Tumor, nontumor lung or frozen PBMC supplied whole RNA, sequenced without sorting. MiXCR, run by TCRdb on the 5' RACE reads, gives a single entry per CDR3 protein. This table holds about 6,900 distinct CDR3 sequences, 3.9% found once. The source was normal lung tissue next to the tumor, collected at surgery. The source is a female donor with early-stage non-small cell lung cancer.

In this sample, this clonotype turned up many times. This beta chain turned up in a library designed for alpha chains; as an off-target read, its abundance says little. The J gene is TRBJ2-2, the V gene TRBV7-8; 8 nucleotides align to TRBD1. Looked up from germline, CDR1 is SGHVS and CDR2 is FQNEAQ. The CDR3 covers 14 residues. The V gene end was trimmed by 1 base and the J gene end by 5 bases; junction bases not matched to a gene: 0. The CDR3 region has the DNA TGTGCCAGCAGCTTAGGGACAGGGACCGGGGAGCTGTTTTTT. This encodes CASSLGTGTGELFF.

This clonotype was counted at least ten times. This beta chain turned up in a library designed for alpha chains; as an off-target read, its abundance says little. The V gene is TRBV11-2, the J gene TRBJ1-6; TRBD1 is a possible D gene (6 bases). The CDR3 is 15 residues long. Germline loops: CDR1 SGHAT, CDR2 FQNNGV. Trimming shortened V by 1 base and J by 8 bases, and 12 bases separated the two germline ends. The CDR3 reads CASSLGGRGDSPLHF. CDR3 nucleotide sequence: TGTGCCAGCAGCTTAGGTGGCAGGGGAGATTCACCCCTCCACTTT.

This clonotype was observed many times. With the library built for alpha chains, this beta chain is off target and its frequency is not meaningful. The chain joins TRBV5-1 to TRBJ1-1; D might be TRBD1 (6 bases). V was cut by 3 bases and J by 8 bases, with 26 bases left in between. CDR3 size: 17 residues. In germline, CDR1 is SGHRS, CDR2 YFSETQ. CDR3 protein: CASSSMGQGSSIGEAFF. CDR3 bases: TGCGCCAGCAGCTCCATGGGACAAGGCAGTTCAATCGGGGAAGCTTTCTTT.

With regard to this clonotype: This beta chain is a stray sequence in a library constructed for alpha chains; its clone size is not meaningful. V is TRBV4-3 and J is TRBJ2-3; D gene uncertain. CDR1 is LGHNA, CDR2 YSLEER, per germline. The CDR3 contains 12 residues. V was shortened by 0 bases and J by 4 bases, with 2 bases between the two germline ends. CDR3 sequence (DNA): TGCGCCAGCAGCCAAGAGGCAGATACGCAGTATTTT. Protein: CASSQEADTQYF.

Only one count was recorded for this clonotype. Since the library was made to target alpha chains, this beta chain is a stray read and its abundance is not meaningful. This chain uses TRBV10-2 with TRBJ1-1; D unclear. The germline CDR1 and CDR2 sequences are WSHSY and SAAADI. V lost 7 bases, J lost 4 bases, and 22 bases lay in between. This CDR3 spans 16 amino acids. The CDR3 is CASTKSGERGSTEAFF. The CDR3 DNA follows: TGCGCCAGCACCAAGAGTGGGGAGCGCGGGTCCACTGAAGCTTTCTTT.

At least ten counts were recorded for this clonotype. Since it is a stray read in a library aimed at alpha chains, this beta chain has a size that is not meaningful. The gene calls are TRBV20-1 and TRBJ2-3; 8 bases map to TRBD2. V was pared by 3 bases and J by 1 base, with 6 bases of the junction left unmatched. Germline V gives CDR1 DFQATT, CDR2 SNEGSKA (reference sequence). The length of the CDR3 is 15 residues. The CDR3 coding sequence is TGCAGTGCTAGCGGGACTAGTTCGGGCACAGATACGCAGTATTTT. It yields the protein CSASGTSSGTDTQYF.

By its share, this clonotype is medium-sized. A library made for alpha chains picked up this beta chain off target, so its size means little. V and J are TRBV12-3 or TRBV12-4 and TRBJ2-1; D is unresolved. The CDR3 has 16 residues. V was clipped by 2 bases and J by 2 bases, with 13 bases between them. As DNA, the CDR3 is TGTGCCAGCAGTTTAATAGGCGGTTCTCCCTACAATGAGCAGTTCTTC. Protein product: CASSLIGGSPYNEQFF.

This clonotype came up once. The library was prepared for alpha chains; this beta chain is a stray read, so its frequency means little. The V and J genes are TRBV20-1 and TRBJ2-4, with 11 bases fitting TRBD1. The CDR3 consists of 14 residues. The germline CDR1 and CDR2 sequences are DFQATT and SNEGSKA (reference sequence). After removal of 2 bases from V and 8 bases from J, the junction contained 5 bases not matched to a gene. The CDR3 is CSARPDRGLDIQYF. In DNA form, the CDR3 reads TGCAGTGCTAGACCGGACAGGGGGCTGGACATTCAGTACTTC.

In its sample, this clonotype was seen a few times. Since the library was made to target alpha chains, this beta chain is a stray read and its abundance is not meaningful. The chain couples TRBV12-3 or TRBV12-4 to TRBJ2-3; no clear D gene. V was shortened by 4 bases and J by 6 bases, with 11 bases between the two germline ends. The CDR3 covers 13 residues. The CDR3 nucleotides are TGTGCCAGCAGTTCCAACTCTGGTGATACGCAGTATTTT. Residues: CASSSNSGDTQYF.

This clonotype qualifies as medium-sized. This beta chain is an off-target read within a library intended for alpha chains, so its frequency means little. The chain couples TRBV28 to TRBJ2-7, with D perhaps matching TRBD1 (5 bases). This CDR3 spans 12 amino acids. Per the germline V gene, CDR1 is MDHEN and CDR2 is SYDVKM. Trimming removed 3 bases from V and 5 bases from J, with 8 bases in between. CDR3 bases: TGTGCCAGCAGTTTCCCAGGGAACGAGCAGTACTTC. Protein: CASSFPGNEQYF. The complete variable domain, with remaining parts taken from reference TRBV28 and TRBJ2-7, reads DVKVTQSSRYLVKRTGEKVFLECVQDMDHENMFWYRQDPGLGLRLIYFSYDVKMKEKGDIPEGYSVSREKKERFSLILESASTNQTSMYLCASSFPGNEQYFGPGTRLTVT.

This clonotype was counted many times. This beta chain turned up in a library designed for alpha chains; as an off-target read, its abundance says little. The gene calls are TRBV12-3 or TRBV12-4 and TRBJ2-2; D not certain. This CDR3 is 16 amino acids long. V shed 5 bases and J shed 0 bases, with 13 bases lying between them. The CDR3 loop reads CASSTWDGTNTGELFF. The CDR3 DNA reads as TGTGCCAGCAGTACCTGGGATGGAACGAACACCGGGGAGCTGTTTTTT.

This clonotype was seen a few times. Since it is a stray read in a library aimed at alpha chains, this beta chain has a size that is not meaningful. The genes are TRBV14 and TRBJ2-2; TRBD1 matches at 7 bases. The J segment lost 6 bases and the V segment lost 2 bases, leaving 18 bases of the junction unmatched. Germline V gene sequence: CDR1 SGHDN, CDR2 FVKESK. The CDR3 has 19 amino acids. CDR3 in amino acids: CASSQPVLTGCVHPGELFF. In nucleotides, the CDR3 is TGTGCCAGCAGCCAACCCGTTTTGACAGGGTGCGTTCATCCCGGGGAGCTGTTTTTT.

This clonotype was seen ten or more times. A library made for alpha chains picked up this beta chain off target, so its size means little. The chain carries TRBV6-5 and TRBJ1-1, with D uncertain. The length of the CDR3 is 13 residues. Trimming cost V 3 bases and J 9 bases, with 14 bases left between them. Germline assignment: CDR1 MNHEY and CDR2 SVGAGI. CDR3: CASSYAGGEKAFF. In nucleotides, the CDR3 is TGTGCCAGCAGTTATGCGGGAGGCGAGAAAGCTTTCTTT.

This clonotype is classed as medium-sized. This beta chain is off target for a library built for alpha chains, so its abundance means little. The chain carries TRBV28 and TRBJ1-5; no definite D call. V shed 6 bases and J shed 4 bases, with 13 bases lying between them. Germline V gene sequence: CDR1 MDHEN, CDR2 SYDVKM. CDR3 length equals 14 residues. As DNA, the CDR3 is TGTGCCAGCAGCCACGGAGGATCGAATCAGCCCCAGCATTTT. Translating it yields CASSHGGSNQPQHF. The entire variable domain, with the rest obtained from reference TRBV28 and TRBJ1-5, is as follows: DVKVTQSSRYLVKRTGEKVFLECVQDMDHENMFWYRQDPGLGLRLIYFSYDVKMKEKGDIPEGYSVSREKKERFSLILESASTNQTSMYLCASSHGGSNQPQHFGDGTRLSIL.

This clonotype was detected many times. This beta chain came through as a stray read in a library set up for alpha chains, and its size says little. This rearrangement joins TRBV12-3 or TRBV12-4 to TRBJ2-4, with D perhaps TRBD2 (5 bases). The V end was cut by 4 bases, the J end by 1 base, with 11 bases between. The CDR3 runs to 15 residues. The CDR3 spells CASSSEGEAKNIQYF. The CDR3 nucleotides are TGTGCCAGCAGTTCTGAGGGTGAGGCCAAAAACATTCAGTACTTC.

This clonotype was counted at least ten times. This beta chain is a stray sequence in a library constructed for alpha chains; its clone size is not meaningful. The rearrangement joins TRBV2 to TRBJ2-7; no clear D gene. Deletions cut 6 bases from V and 5 bases from J, with 14 bases between. The germline V gene has CDR1 SNHLY and CDR2 FYNNEI. CDR3 length equals 13 residues. CDR3 DNA sequence: TGTGCCAGCAGCAAATACCTTGCTAACGAGCAGTACTTC. Translating it yields CASSKYLANEQYF.

This clonotype was recorded many times. As an off-target read in a library built for alpha chains, this beta chain has a frequency of little significance. The rearrangement uses TRBV28 and TRBJ1-3, with D maybe TRBD1 (5 bases). This CDR3 is built from 15 residues. Per the germline V gene, CDR1 is MDHEN and CDR2 is SYDVKM. Between the trimmed V and J ends, which lost 4 bases and 3 bases, there was a span of 13 bases. The CDR3 is CASSSLGTDGNTIYF. DNA of the CDR3: TGTGCCAGCAGTTCACTCGGGACTGATGGAAACACCATATATTTT.

In this sample, this clonotype turned up many times. As an off-target read in a library built for alpha chains, this beta chain has a frequency of little significance. The chain is built from TRBV6-2 or TRBV6-3 and TRBJ2-5; 10 nucleotides agree with TRBD2. Germline V lookup: CDR1 MNHEY, CDR2 SVGEGT. The trim removed 5 bases at V and 2 bases at J, leaving 5 bases unmatched. The length of the CDR3 is 15 residues. The CDR3 loop is CASSGERGGQETQYF. As DNA, the CDR3 is TGTGCCAGCAGTGGGGAGCGGGGGGGACAAGAGACCCAGTACTTC.

Ten or more counts support this clonotype. This beta chain slipped into a library made for alpha chains as a stray read, so its size is not meaningful. The chain joins TRBV30 to TRBJ1-6; 7 bases map to TRBD1. Germline CDR1 is GTSNPN and CDR2 is SVGIG (reference sequence). The CDR3 sequence is 13 residues long. With 3 bases clipped from V and 6 bases from J, the junction kept 2 bases outside the gene matches. As DNA, the CDR3 is TGTGCCTGGAGGGGACAGATTAATTCACCCCTCCACTTT. Protein product: CAWRGQINSPLHF. The full variable domain, in which reference TRBV30 and TRBJ1-6 provide the parts outside the CDR3, is SQTIHQWPATLVQPVGSPLSLECTVEGTSNPNLYWYRQAAGRGLQLLFYSVGIGQISSEVPQNLSASRPQDRQFILSSKKLLLSDSGFYLCAWRGQINSPLHFGNGTRLTVT.